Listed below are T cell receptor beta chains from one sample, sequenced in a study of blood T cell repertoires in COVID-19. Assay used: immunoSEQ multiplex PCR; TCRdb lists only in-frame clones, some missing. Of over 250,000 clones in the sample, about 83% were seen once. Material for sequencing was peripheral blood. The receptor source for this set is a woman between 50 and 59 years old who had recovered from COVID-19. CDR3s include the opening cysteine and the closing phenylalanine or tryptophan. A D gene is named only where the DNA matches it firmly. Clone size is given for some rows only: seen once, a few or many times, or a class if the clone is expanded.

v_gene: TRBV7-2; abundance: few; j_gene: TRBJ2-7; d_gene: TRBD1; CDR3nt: TGTGCCAGCAGCCAATATCAGGGGGCGGACGAGCAGTACTTC; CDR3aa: CASSQYQGADEQYF
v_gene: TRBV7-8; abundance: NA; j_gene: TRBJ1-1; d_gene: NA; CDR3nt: TGTGCCAGCAGCTCTCTAACCCACTACACAGGCCTGGGGGCTTTCTTT; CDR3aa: CASSSLTHYTGLGAFF
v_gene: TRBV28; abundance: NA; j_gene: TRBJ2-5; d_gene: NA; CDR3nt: TGTGCCAGCAGTTTGCGAGAGACCCAGTACTTC; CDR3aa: CASSLRETQYF
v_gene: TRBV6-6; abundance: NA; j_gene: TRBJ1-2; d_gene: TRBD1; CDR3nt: TGTGCCAGCAGTTACGGACAGGACTATGGCTACACCTTC; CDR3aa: CASSYGQDYGYTF
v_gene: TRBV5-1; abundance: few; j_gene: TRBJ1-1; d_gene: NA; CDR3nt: TGCGCCAGCAGCTTGGGGGCAGCGAACACTGAAGCTTTCTTT; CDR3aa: CASSLGAANTEAFF
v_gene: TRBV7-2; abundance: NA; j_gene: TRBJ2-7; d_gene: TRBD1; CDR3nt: TGTGCCAGCAGCCAAGGACAGGGGTCCCACTACGAGCAGTACTTC; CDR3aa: CASSQGQGSHYEQYF
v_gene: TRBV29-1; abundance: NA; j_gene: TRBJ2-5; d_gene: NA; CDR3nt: TGCAGCGTTGAAGCTCAGTACCCTAGGACCCAGTACTTC; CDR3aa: CSVEAQYPRTQYF
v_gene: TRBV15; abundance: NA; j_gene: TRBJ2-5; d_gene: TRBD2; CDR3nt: TGTGCCACCAGCAAAAAGGGCGCAGGACTAGCGGGGGGTGCTGAGACCCAGTACTTC; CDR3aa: CATSKKGAGLAGGAETQYF
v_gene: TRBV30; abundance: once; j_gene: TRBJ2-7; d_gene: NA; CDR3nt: TGTGCCTGGAGGTCACGAGGCGGACACTACGAGCAGTACTTC; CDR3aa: CAWRSRGGHYEQYF
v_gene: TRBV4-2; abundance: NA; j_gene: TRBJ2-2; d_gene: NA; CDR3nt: TGTGCCAGCAGCCAAGGGACAGTAAACACCGGGGAGCTGTTTTTT; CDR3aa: CASSQGTVNTGELFF
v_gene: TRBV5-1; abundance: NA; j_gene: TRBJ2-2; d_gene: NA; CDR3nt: TGCGCCAGCAGCCCCGGACATACCGTCGCGAACACCGGGGAGCTGTTTTTT; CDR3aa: CASSPGHTVANTGELFF
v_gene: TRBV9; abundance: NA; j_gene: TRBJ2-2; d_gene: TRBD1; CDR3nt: TGTGCCAGCAGCGACCGGGACAGGGTATCCACCGGGGAGCTGTTTTTT; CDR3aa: CASSDRDRVSTGELFF
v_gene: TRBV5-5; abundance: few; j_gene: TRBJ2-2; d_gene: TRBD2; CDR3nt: TGTGCCAGCAGCTTGTTCCTGACTAGCGGGGGGGCGAACACCGGGGAGCTGTTTTTT; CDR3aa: CASSLFLTSGGANTGELFF
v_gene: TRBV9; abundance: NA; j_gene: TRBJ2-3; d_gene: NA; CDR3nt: TGTGCCAGCAGCGTAAAAATGGGAGGCACAGATACGCAGTATTTT; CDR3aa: CASSVKMGGTDTQYF
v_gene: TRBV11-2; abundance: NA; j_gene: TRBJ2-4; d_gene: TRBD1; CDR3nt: TGTGCCAGCAGCTCAACTTACAGGGGGCGGTTTGACATTCAGTACTTC; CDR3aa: CASSSTYRGRFDIQYF
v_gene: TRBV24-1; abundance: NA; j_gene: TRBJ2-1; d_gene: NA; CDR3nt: TGTGCCACCAGTGACGCGGGAAGGGCGGGTGAGCAGTTCTTC; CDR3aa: CATSDAGRAGEQFF
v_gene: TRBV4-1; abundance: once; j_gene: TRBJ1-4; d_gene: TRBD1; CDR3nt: TGCGCCAGCAGCCAAGATAGGGGACAGGGCAATGAAAAACTGTTTTTT; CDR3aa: CASSQDRGQGNEKLFF
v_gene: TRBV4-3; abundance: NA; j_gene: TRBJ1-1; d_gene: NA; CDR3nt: TGCGCCAGCAGCCACGGGACCGGGGGACGCCTGAGGGCTTTCTTT; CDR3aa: CASSHGTGGRLRAFF
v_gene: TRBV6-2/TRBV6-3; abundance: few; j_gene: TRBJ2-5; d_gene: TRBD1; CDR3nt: TGTGCCAGCAGCCCAGGGGGCCCTCGGGAGACCCAGTACTTC; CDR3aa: CASSPGGPRETQYF
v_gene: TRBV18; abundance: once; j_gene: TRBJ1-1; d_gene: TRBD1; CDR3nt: TGTGCCAGCTCACCTTACATCAAGAGAGGACAGGGGGCGTTGAGGTGGACTGAAGCTTTCTTT; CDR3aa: CASSPYIKRGQGALRWTEAFF
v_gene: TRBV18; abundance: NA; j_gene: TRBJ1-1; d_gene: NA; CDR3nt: TGTGCCAGCTCACCGAGGGAGGGGGTCAACACTGAAGCTTTCTTT; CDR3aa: CASSPREGVNTEAFF
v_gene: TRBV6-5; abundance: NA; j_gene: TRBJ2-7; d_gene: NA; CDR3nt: TGTGCCAGCAGCACTACAGGGACCGAGCAGTACTTC; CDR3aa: CASSTTGTEQYF
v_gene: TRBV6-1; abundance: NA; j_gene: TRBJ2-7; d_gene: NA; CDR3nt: TGTGCCAGCAGTGAAGCCGGAACAGCTTACGAGCAGTACTTC; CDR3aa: CASSEAGTAYEQYF
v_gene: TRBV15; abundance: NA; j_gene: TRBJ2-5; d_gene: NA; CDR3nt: TGTGCCACCAGCAGAGCCTGGGACTCGAGGAGCGAGACCCAGTACTTC; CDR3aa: CATSRAWDSRSETQYF
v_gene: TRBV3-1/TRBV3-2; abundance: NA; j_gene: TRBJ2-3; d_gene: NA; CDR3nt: TGTGCCAGCAAGGGGGGGGCAGATACGCAGTATTTT; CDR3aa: CASKGGADTQYF
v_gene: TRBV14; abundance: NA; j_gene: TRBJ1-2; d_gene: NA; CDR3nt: TGTGCCAGCAGCCAAGACTACTCGTATGGCTACACCTTC; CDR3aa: CASSQDYSYGYTF
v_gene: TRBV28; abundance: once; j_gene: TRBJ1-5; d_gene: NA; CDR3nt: TGTGCCAGCAGTTTGGGGGCCGGGGGGGTGTATAGCAATCAGCCCCAGCATTTT; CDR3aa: CASSLGAGGVYSNQPQHF
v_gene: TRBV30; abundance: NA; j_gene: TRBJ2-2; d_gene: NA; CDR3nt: TGTGCCCTGCAGAGACAGGCGAACACCGGGGAGCTGTTTTTT; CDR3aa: CALQRQANTGELFF
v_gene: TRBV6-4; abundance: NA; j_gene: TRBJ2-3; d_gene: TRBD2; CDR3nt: TGTGCCAGCAGCGGGACTAGCGGCGCTTTCACAGATACGCAGTATTTT; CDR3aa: CASSGTSGAFTDTQYF
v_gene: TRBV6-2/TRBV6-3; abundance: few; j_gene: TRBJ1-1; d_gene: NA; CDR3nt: TGTGCCAGCAGTTACTCGGGGGGTAGAGTCTCTGAAGCTTTCTTT; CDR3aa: CASSYSGGRVSEAFF
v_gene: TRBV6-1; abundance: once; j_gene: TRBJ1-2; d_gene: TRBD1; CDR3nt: TGTGCCAGCAGTGAAGTGAGGGGGCAGGGGGGCTACACCTTC; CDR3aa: CASSEVRGQGGYTF
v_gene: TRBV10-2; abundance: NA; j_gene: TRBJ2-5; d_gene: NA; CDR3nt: TGCGCCAGCAGTGATGGGTTTGACAGGCATAAGGGCAAAGAGACCCAGTACTTC; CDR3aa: CASSDGFDRHKGKETQYF
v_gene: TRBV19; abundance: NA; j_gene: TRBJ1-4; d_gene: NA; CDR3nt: TGTGCCAGTGGACATGCAACTAATGAAAAACTGTTTTTT; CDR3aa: CASGHATNEKLFF